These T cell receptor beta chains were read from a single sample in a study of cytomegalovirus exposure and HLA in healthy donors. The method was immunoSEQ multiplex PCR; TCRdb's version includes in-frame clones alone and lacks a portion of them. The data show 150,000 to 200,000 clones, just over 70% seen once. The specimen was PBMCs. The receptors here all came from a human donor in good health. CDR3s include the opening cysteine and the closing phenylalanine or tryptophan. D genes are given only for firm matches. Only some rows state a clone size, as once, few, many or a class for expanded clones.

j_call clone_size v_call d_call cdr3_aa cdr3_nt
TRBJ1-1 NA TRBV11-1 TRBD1 CASSADRGSTEAFF TGTGCCAGCAGCGCGGACAGGGGGTCCACTGAAGCTTTCTTT
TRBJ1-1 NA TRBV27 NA CASSFPGATEAFF TGTGCCAGCAGTTTCCCGGGTGCCACTGAAGCTTTCTTT
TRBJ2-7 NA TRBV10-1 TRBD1 CASSGRSGGEQYF TGCGCCAGCAGTGGAAGGTCAGGGGGCGAGCAGTACTTC
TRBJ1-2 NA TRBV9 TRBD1 CASSTQGAGGYTF TGTGCCAGCAGCACCCAGGGGGCCGGTGGCTACACCTTC
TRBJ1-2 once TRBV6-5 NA CASARTINYGYTF TGTGCCAGTGCCCGGACAATTAACTATGGCTACACCTTC
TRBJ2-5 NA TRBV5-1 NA CASSLGQGWLETQYF TGCGCCAGCAGCTTGGGCCAGGGGTGGTTAGAGACCCAGTACTTC
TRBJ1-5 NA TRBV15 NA CATSRVNDSISNQPQHF TGTGCCACCAGCAGAGTAAATGACAGTATTAGCAATCAGCCCCAGCATTTT
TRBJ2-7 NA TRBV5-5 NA CASSPGTLAYEQYF TGTGCCAGCAGCCCCGGGACTCTCGCCTACGAGCAGTACTTC
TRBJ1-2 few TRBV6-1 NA CASSDQGWYGYTF TGTGCCAGCAGTGACCAGGGTTGGTATGGCTACACCTTC
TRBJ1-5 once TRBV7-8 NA CASSFRAPNQPQHF TGTGCCAGCAGCTTCAGGGCACCCAATCAGCCCCAGCATTTT
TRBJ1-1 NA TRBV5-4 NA CASSLGGSSTEAFF TGTGCCAGCAGCTTGGGCGGCAGCTCCACTGAAGCTTTCTTT
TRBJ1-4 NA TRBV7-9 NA CASSPGRGRGEKLFF TGTGCCAGCAGCCCCGGTCGAGGTAGGGGTGAAAAACTGTTTTTT
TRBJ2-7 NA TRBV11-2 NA CASSWGRKRTFYEQYF TGTGCCAGCAGCTGGGGGAGGAAGCGTACCTTCTACGAGCAGTACTTC
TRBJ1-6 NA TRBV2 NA CASSEARNSPLHF TGTGCCAGCAGTGAAGCCAGGAATTCACCCCTCCACTTT
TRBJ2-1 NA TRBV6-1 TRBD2 CASSAGLINEQFF TGTGCCAGCAGTGCGGGACTAATCAATGAGCAGTTCTTC
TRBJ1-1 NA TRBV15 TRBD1 CATSRGTGMNTEAFF TGTGCCACCAGCAGGGGGACAGGGATGAACACTGAAGCTTTCTTT
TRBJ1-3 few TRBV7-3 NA CASSLLGDLGNTIYF TGTGCCAGCAGCTTACTTGGGGACTTGGGAAACACCATATATTTT
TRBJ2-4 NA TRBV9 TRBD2 CASSPSPRLAEKNIQYF TGTGCCAGCAGCCCTAGCCCACGACTAGCGGAAAAAAACATTCAGTACTTC
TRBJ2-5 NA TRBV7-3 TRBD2 CASSSQPGLAMETQYF TGTGCCAGCAGCTCCCAACCGGGACTAGCGATGGAGACCCAGTACTTC
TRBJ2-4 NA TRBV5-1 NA CASSFSSENIQYF TGCGCCAGCAGCTTCTCTAGTGAAAACATTCAGTACTTC
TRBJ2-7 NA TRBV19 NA CASSIGGGGANSYEQYF TGTGCCAGTAGTATAGGGGGCGGCGGAGCCAATTCCTACGAGCAGTACTTC
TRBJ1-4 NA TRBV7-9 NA CASSLAGSWKKLFF TGTGCCAGCAGCTTAGCAGGGAGTTGGAAAAAACTGTTTTTT
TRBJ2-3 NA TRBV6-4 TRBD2 CASSDSSGGADTQYF TGTGCCAGCAGTGACTCGAGCGGGGGGGCAGATACGCAGTATTTT
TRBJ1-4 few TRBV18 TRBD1 CASSLTPGTGAEKLFF TGTGCCAGCTCACTTACTCCCGGGACAGGGGCTGAAAAACTGTTTTTT
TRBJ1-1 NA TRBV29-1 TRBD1 CSVKTGKEANTEAFF TGCAGCGTTAAGACAGGGAAGGAGGCGAACACTGAAGCTTTCTTT
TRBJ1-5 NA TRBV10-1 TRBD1 CASSEVGTEECFGNQPQHF TGCGCCAGCAGTGAGGTAGGGACAGAGGAGTGTTTTGGCAATCAGCCCCAGCATTTT
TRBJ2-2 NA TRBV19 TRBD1 CASSSDRANTGELFF TGTGCCAGTAGTTCGGACAGGGCGAACACCGGGGAGCTGTTTTTT
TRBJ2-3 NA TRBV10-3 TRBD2 CAISEGAGTDTQYF TGTGCCATCAGTGAGGGAGCGGGGACAGATACGCAGTATTTT
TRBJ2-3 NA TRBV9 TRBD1 CASSERTGGSSTDTQYF TGTGCCAGCAGCGAGCGGACAGGGGGCTCCTCCACAGATACGCAGTATTTT
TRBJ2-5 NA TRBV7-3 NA CASSIGGFQETQYF TGTGCCAGCAGCATAGGGGGTTTCCAAGAGACCCAGTACTTC
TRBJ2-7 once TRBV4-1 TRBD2 CASSQDTAGGREQYF TGCGCCAGCAGCCAAGATACAGCGGGGGGGCGCGAGCAGTACTTC
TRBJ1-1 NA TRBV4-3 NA CASSHDTMNTEAFF TGCGCCAGCAGCCACGACACCATGAACACTGAAGCTTTCTTT
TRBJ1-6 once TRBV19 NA CASSSQGVYNSPLHF TGTGCCAGTAGTAGTCAGGGTGTGTATAATTCACCCCTCCACTTT
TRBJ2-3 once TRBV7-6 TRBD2 CASSLRAGGPTDTQYF TGTGCCAGCAGCTTAAGAGCGGGGGGGCCGACAGATACGCAGTATTTT
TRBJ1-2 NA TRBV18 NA CASSPRMGEGPGYTF TGTGCCAGCTCGCCTCGGATGGGGGAGGGCCCTGGCTACACCTTC
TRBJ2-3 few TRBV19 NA CASSNQGRDTQYF TGTGCCAGTAGTAATCAGGGGCGGGATACGCAGTATTTT
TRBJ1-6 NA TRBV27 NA CASSLRRVNSYNSPLHF TGTGCCAGCAGTTTGCGGCGGGTTAACTCCTATAATTCACCCCTCCACTTT
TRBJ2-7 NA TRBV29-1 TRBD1 CSASPGQGYEQYF TGCAGCGCTTCACCGGGACAGGGGTACGAGCAGTACTTC
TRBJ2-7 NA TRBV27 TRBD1 CASRNRDRGTYEQYF TGTGCCAGCAGGAACCGGGACAGGGGAACCTACGAGCAGTACTTC
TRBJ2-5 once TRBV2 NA CASRRAEETQYF TGTGCCAGCAGGAGGGCAGAAGAGACCCAGTACTTC
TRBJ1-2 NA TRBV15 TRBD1 CATSSGQDLWGYTF TGTGCCACCAGCTCCGGACAGGACCTGTGGGGCTACACCTTC